Shown below are 11 T cell receptor beta chains from a single sample sequenced in a study of beta chain features in type 1 diabetes. Expressed TCRB transcripts got sequenced, as all isolated RNA was reverse transcribed. TCRdb's copy holds only in-frame clones and misses some; the assay was immunoSEQ multiplex PCR. The sample yields about 160,000 clones, about 9.1% seen once. Input material: central memory CD4+ T cells from blood. These TCRs come from a woman aged 18-29 years in good health.

This clone was recorded a few times. The rearrangement uses TRBV25-1 and TRBJ2-3; 11 bases are shared with TRBD2. From germline, CDR1 is MGHDK and CDR2 SYGVNS. V gave up 2 bases and J gave up 2 bases; unmatched junction bases: 3. This CDR3 comprises 16 residues. The CDR3 is CASSEVLAGDTDTQYF. CDR3 nucleotide sequence: TGTGCCAGCAGTGAAGTACTAGCGGGGGACACAGATACGCAGTATTTT.

The chain joins TRBV7-3 to TRBJ2-5, with D uncertain. The V end was cut by 5 bases, the J end by 2 bases, with 9 bases between. Germline assignment: CDR1 SGHTA and CDR2 FQGTGA. This CDR3 has 13 amino acids. The DNA of the CDR3 is TGTGCCAGCAGCGCCCAACAACAAGAGACCCAGTACTTC. Protein sequence: CASSAQQQETQYF.

The chain links TRBV25-1 to TRBJ2-7, with 7 bases identical to TRBD2. J lost 4 bases, V lost 1 base, and 7 bases had no gene match. This CDR3 is 15 amino acids long. Germline V gene lookup returns CDR1 MGHDK and CDR2 SYGVNS. DNA for the CDR3: TGTGCCAGCAGTGAATCCGGAGCTAGCGGATACGAGCAGTACTTC. Translating it yields CASSESGASGYEQYF.

The sample holds a few counts of this clone. The rearrangement uses TRBV11-1 and TRBJ1-6; 7 bases are shared with TRBD1. The germline CDR1 and CDR2 sequences are SGHAT and FQDESV (reference sequence). The CDR3 has 13 amino acids. J was trimmed by 12 bases and V by 2 bases; bases with no gene match: 4. This CDR3 is CASSLRTGGPLHF. CDR3 coding DNA: TGTGCCAGCAGCTTAAGGACAGGAGGACCCCTCCACTTT.

As DNA, the CDR3 is TGTGCCACCAGCAGAGGGAAGGGGTGGGACATTCAGTACTTC. This sequence encodes CATSRGKGWDIQYF. The chain employs TRBV15 and TRBJ2-4; tentative D call: TRBD1 (5 bases). Between the trimmed V and J ends, which lost 1 base and 8 bases, there was a span of 12 bases. Germline CDR1 reads LNHNV; CDR2 reads YYDKDF (reference sequence). The CDR3 contains 14 residues.

The V gene is TRBV7-2, the J gene TRBJ1-1; D possibly corresponds to TRBD1 (6 bases). Trimming took 5 bases from V and 1 from J, leaving 11 bases between them. Germline CDR1 reads SGHTA; CDR2 reads FQGNSA. The CDR3 is 14 residues long. This CDR3 reads CASSPQGWNTEAFF. In DNA form, the CDR3 reads TGTGCCAGCAGCCCACAGGGCTGGAACACTGAAGCTTTCTTT.

A few counts support this clone. The chain joins TRBV5-1 to TRBJ2-5; the D is unclear. CDR1 SGHRS and CDR2 YFSETQ come from the germline V gene. V was clipped by 4 bases and J by 8 bases, with 9 bases between them. This CDR3 spans 11 amino acids. CDR3 loop: CASSAEVTQYF. DNA for the CDR3: TGCGCCAGCAGCGCCGAGGTAACCCAGTACTTC.

The V call is TRBV5-1, the J call TRBJ1-1; a possible D gene is TRBD1 (5 bases). In germline, CDR1 is SGHRS, CDR2 YFSETQ. The CDR3 has 15 residues. V gave up 2 bases and J gave up 1 base, with 12 bases separating them. The CDR3 coding sequence is TGCGCCAGCAGCTTATGGACAAACTCGAACACTGAAGCTTTCTTT. Amino acid sequence: CASSLWTNSNTEAFF.

This clone has at least ten counts. In the same sample, other DNA sequences code for this CDR3. V and J are TRBV10-3 and TRBJ2-5, with 8 bases aligning to TRBD1. Germline assignment: CDR1 ENHRY and CDR2 SYGVKD. V lost 2 bases to trimming and J lost 5 bases; unmatched junction nucleotides: 4. The CDR3 has 14 residues. CDR3 region: CAISERQGAETQYF. In DNA form, the CDR3 reads TGTGCCATCAGTGAGCGTCAGGGGGCCGAGACCCAGTACTTC.

The chain employs TRBV7-2 and TRBJ2-7, with 7 nucleotides matching TRBD1. V shed 4 bases, J shed 5 bases, and the junction held 5 bases outside the gene matches. Germline CDR1 reads SGHTA; CDR2 reads FQGNSA. The CDR3 runs 13 residues. CDR3 region: CASSSPDRDEQYF. CDR3 nucleotides: TGTGCCAGCAGCTCCCCAGACAGGGACGAGCAGTACTTC.

On this clone itself: The same CDR3 arises from other DNA sequences in this sample as well. The chain carries TRBV5-4 and TRBJ2-7; TRBD1 is a possible D gene (5 bases). The CDR3 is 12 residues long. Germline lookup yields CDR1 SGHNT and CDR2 YYREEE (reference sequence). Trimming left V 3 bases short and J 3 bases short, with 7 bases between. The CDR3 region has the DNA TGTGCCAGCAGCTATGACAGCTACGAGCAGTACTTC. As protein: CASSYDSYEQYF. Using reference TRBV5-4 and TRBJ2-7 for the parts outside the CDR3, the full variable domain is ETGVTQSPTHLIKTRGQQVTLRCSSQSGHNTVSWYQQALGQGPQFIFQYYREEENGRGNFPPRFSGLQFPNYSSELNVNALELDDSALYLCASSYDSYEQYFGPGTRLTVT.